Below are 18 T cell receptor beta chains sequenced from a single sample in a study of early T cells in non-severe SARS-CoV-2 infection. MiXCR was run by TCRdb on the 5' RACE reads, yielding one entry per CDR3 protein. The sample has under 35,000 distinct CDR3 sequences, about 4.2% seen once. Material: whole blood. The receptors were gathered from an adult who was a healthcare worker with PCR-confirmed SARS-CoV-2 infection or an uninfected control (not recorded which).

This clonotype was seen at least ten times. The V and J genes are TRBV18 and TRBJ2-3; D remains unclear. Germline CDR1 is KGHSH and CDR2 is LQKENI. Trimming cost V 6 bases and J 6 bases, with 13 bases left between them. The CDR3 has 13 amino acids. The CDR3: CASSPSRSDTQYF. In DNA, the CDR3 is TGTGCCAGCTCCCCCTCCAGAAGTGATACGCAGTATTTT.

This clonotype was picked up many times. The chain carries TRBV15 and TRBJ2-5; tentatively, D is TRBD2 (5 bases). Deletions cut 3 bases from V and 2 bases from J, with 13 bases between. CDR3 length: 15 residues. CDR1 is LNHNV, CDR2 YYDKDF, per germline (reference sequence). For the CDR3, the DNA is TGTGCCACCAGCAGGGAAGGGAGACCTCAAGAGACCCAGTACTTC. Protein sequence: CATSREGRPQETQYF.

This clonotype was detected ten times or more. The chain couples TRBV7-9 to TRBJ1-6; possibly TRBD1 for D (6 bases). V was shortened by 5 bases and J by 2 bases, with 10 bases between the two germline ends. CDR3 length: 15 residues. Per germline, CDR1 SEHNR and CDR2 FQNEAQ (reference sequence). This chain's CDR3 is CASSRGGAYNSPLHF. The CDR3 DNA sequence: TGTGCCAGCAGCCGAGGGGGTGCCTATAATTCACCCCTCCACTTT. The full variable domain, in which reference TRBV7-9 and TRBJ1-6 provide the parts outside the CDR3, is DTGVSQNPRHKITKRGQNVTFRCDPISEHNRLYWYRQTLGQGPEFLTYFQNEAQLEKSRLLSDRFSAERPKGSFSTLEIQRTEQGDSAMYLCASSRGGAYNSPLHFGNGTRLTVT.

This chain uses TRBV28 with TRBJ2-7; no definite D call. The CDR3 covers 14 residues. CDR1 and CDR2 from the germline V gene are MDHEN and SYDVKM. Trimming stripped 5 bases from V and 1 base from J, with 12 bases between. The CDR3 protein is CASSLPISSYEQYF. The CDR3 bases are TGTGCCAGCAGTCTCCCTATATCATCCTACGAGCAGTACTTC. The full variable domain, with the rest looked up from reference TRBV28 and TRBJ2-7, is DVKVTQSSRYLVKRTGEKVFLECVQDMDHENMFWYRQDPGLGLRLIYFSYDVKMKEKGDIPEGYSVSREKKERFSLILESASTNQTSMYLCASSLPISSYEQYFGPGTRLTVT.

In this sample, this clonotype turned up many times. V is TRBV20-1 and J is TRBJ2-2; tentatively, D is TRBD2 (5 bases). Trimming pared 1 base from V and 0 bases from J, leaving 9 bases between. CDR3 size: 15 residues. Germline V gene data show CDR1 as DFQATT and CDR2 as SNEGSKA (reference sequence). CDR3 sequence (DNA): TGCAGTGCTAGAGGCTCACTAGCGAACACCGGGGAGCTGTTTTTT. Protein product: CSARGSLANTGELFF.

In this sample, this clonotype turned up many times. The rearrangement joins TRBV7-2 to TRBJ1-5; no reliable D call. CDR1 and CDR2 from the germline V gene are SGHTA and FQGNSA. The V end lost 6 bases, the J end lost 3 bases, and 9 bases lay between the germline ends. This CDR3 comprises 13 residues. The CDR3 is CASRRSHNQPQHF. The DNA for the CDR3 is TGTGCCAGCAGGCGAAGTCACAATCAGCCCCAGCATTTT.

This clonotype has at least ten counts. V and J are TRBV6-1 and TRBJ2-7, with 9 bases aligning to TRBD2. V lost 4 bases to trimming and J lost 5 bases; unmatched junction nucleotides: 9. The CDR3 loop spans 15 amino acids. From germline, CDR1 is MNHNS and CDR2 SASEGT. CDR3 protein: CASSAASGEWDEQYF. CDR3 sequence (DNA): TGTGCCAGCAGTGCTGCTAGCGGGGAGTGGGACGAGCAGTACTTC.

This clonotype has a handful of counts. This chain connects TRBV12-3 or TRBV12-4 to TRBJ2-7; D tentatively fits TRBD1 or TRBD2 (5 bases each). V was trimmed by 7 bases and J by 0 bases, leaving 13 bases between them. The CDR3 extends over 14 amino acids. CDR3 in DNA: TGTGCCAGCACCCCTGGGACCGTCTCCTACGAGCAGTACTTC. It specifies CASTPGTVSYEQYF.

This clonotype was picked up many times. The rearrangement joins TRBV7-9 to TRBJ2-1; 7 nucleotides match TRBD2. With V trimmed by 5 bases and J by 2 bases, 6 bases remained unmatched. The CDR3 is 15 amino acids. Per germline, CDR1 SEHNR and CDR2 FQNEAQ (reference sequence). The CDR3 coding sequence is TGTGCCAGCAGCAGGAGCGGGATTACCTACAATGAGCAGTTCTTC. This sequence encodes CASSRSGITYNEQFF.

CDR3 residues: CSVRPDLGSYEQYF. Here the CDR3 DNA reads TGCAGCGTTAGGCCCGACTTAGGGTCCTACGAGCAGTACTTC. The rearrangement joins TRBV29-1 to TRBJ2-7, with no clear D. CDR1 and CDR2 (germline): SQVTM, ANQGSEA. Between the trimmed V and J ends, which lost 5 bases and 1 base, there was a span of 15 bases. This CDR3 spans 14 amino acids.

This clonotype was detected ten times or more. The rearrangement links TRBV2 to TRBJ2-7; 8 bases match TRBD2. CDR3 size: 14 residues. Germline assignment: CDR1 SNHLY and CDR2 FYNNEI. V shed 8 bases and J 0 bases; nucleotides not matched to a gene: 6. CDR3 sequence (DNA): TGTGCCAGCCGGGCGGGGGGCCTCTCCTACGAGCAGTACTTC. It translates to CASRAGGLSYEQYF.

This clonotype was seen a few times. The chain combines TRBV4-1 with TRBJ1-2; 7 bases agree with TRBD1. Per the germline V gene, CDR1 is MGHRA and CDR2 is YSYEKL. V lost 2 bases, J lost 4 bases, and 4 bases stayed unmatched. The CDR3 is 14 residues long. The CDR3, as DNA: TGCGCCAGCAGCCAAAACAGGGGTCCCTATGGCTACACCTTC. It codes for CASSQNRGPYGYTF.

The chain recombines TRBV30 with TRBJ2-1; D perhaps matches TRBD1 (6 bases). The CDR3 loop spans 11 amino acids. Trimming removed 5 bases from V and 8 bases from J, with 10 bases in between. Germline V gives CDR1 GTSNPN, CDR2 SVGIG (reference sequence). CDR3 sequence reads: CAWGQWDEQFF. DNA of the CDR3: TGTGCCTGGGGACAGTGGGATGAGCAGTTCTTC.

This clonotype was observed at least ten times. The CDR3 coding sequence is TGTGCCAGCAGCCGGAGGGCCGTCACAGATACGCAGTATTTT. This gives the protein CASSRRAVTDTQYF. The gene calls are TRBV7-2 and TRBJ2-3, with a weak D call TRBD2 (6 bases). Germline CDR1 and CDR2: SGHTA and FQGNSA. With 5 bases removed from V and 2 bases from J, the gap between germline ends came to 11 bases. The CDR3 length is 14 residues.

This clonotype is judged medium-sized (0.01 to 0.1%). This chain connects TRBV9 to TRBJ2-1; TRBD2 might be the D (7 bases). V was trimmed by 5 bases and J by 8 bases, leaving 26 bases between them. Germline assignment: CDR1 SGDLS and CDR2 YYNGEE. The CDR3 loop spans 17 amino acids. The CDR3 protein is CASSLTLGGRARDEQFF. In DNA, the CDR3 is TGTGCCAGCAGTCTCACCTTAGGGGGGAGGGCCCGTGATGAGCAGTTCTTC.

This clonotype was counted many times. The rearrangement joins TRBV6-1 to TRBJ2-6, with D perhaps assigned TRBD1 or TRBD2 (6 bases each). Trimming removed 4 bases at V and 0 bases at J, with 7 bases between. Germline CDR1 reads MNHNS; CDR2 reads SASEGT. CDR3 length equals 15 residues. The CDR3 sequence is CASSGGASGANVLTF. The CDR3 coding sequence is TGTGCCAGCAGTGGGGGGGCCTCTGGGGCCAACGTCCTGACTTTC.

This clonotype has ten or more counts. The CDR3 DNA is TGTGCCGCAGGGGGGAATCAGCCCCAGCATTTT. Amino acids: CAAGGNQPQHF. The genes are TRBV19 and TRBJ1-5, with 7 nucleotides matching TRBD1. CDR3 length: 11 amino acids. V was clipped by 11 bases and J by 4 bases; unmatched bases: 2. Germline V lookup: CDR1 LNHDA, CDR2 SQIVND (reference sequence).

This clonotype was seen more than once but under ten times. A much larger clonotype is one base distant, so this may be a read error. The chain recombines TRBV5-6 with TRBJ2-5, with D hard to call. The CDR3 has 11 amino acids. V was clipped by 3 bases and J by 4 bases, with 4 bases between them. Germline V gene data show CDR1 as SGHDT and CDR2 as YYEEEE. The DNA for the CDR3 is TGTGCCAGCAGCTCCCCAGAGACCCAGTACTTC. The encoded protein is CASSSPETQYF. Variable domain in full (rest from reference TRBV5-6 and TRBJ2-5): DAGVTQSPTHLIKTRGQQVTLRCSPKSGHDTVSWYQQALGQGPQFIFQYYEEEERQRGNFPDRFSGHQFPNYSSELNVNALLLGDSALYLCASSSPETQYFGPGTRLLVL.